The 7 T cell receptor beta chains presented below share a single source sample, sequenced in a study of human T cells and chemical hapten exposure. In TCRdb, the RACE reads were re-called with MiXCR into one record per CDR3 protein. The data hold some 250,000 distinct CDR3 sequences, with roughly 7.7% observed a single time. Time point reported: pre-sensitization, week 0. Regarding treatment: therapeutic diphenylcyclopropenone sensitization with weekly scalp DPC. The sequenced sample was whole blood, obtained in connection with sensitization to the hapten diphenylcyclopropenone (DPC). The receptors here all came from a man aged 18 to 35 with alopecia areata. Some clones in this sample may be carry-over from other donors' samples.

This clonotype was counted at least ten times. The chain has TRBV9 and TRBJ1-4, with D perhaps matching TRBD1 (5 bases). Trimming left V 0 bases short and J 7 bases short, with 10 bases between. The CDR3 has 14 amino acids. CDR1 and CDR2 from the germline V gene are SGDLS and YYNGEE. DNA of the CDR3: TGTGCCAGCAGCGTAGGGGCAGGGATTGAAAAACTGTTTTTT. Encoded protein: CASSVGAGIEKLFF.

In its sample, this clonotype was seen a few times. The chain carries TRBV5-1 and TRBJ1-4; tentatively, D is TRBD1 (5 bases). The ends were cut back, 4 bases at V and 8 bases at J, with 15 bases in the middle. This CDR3 is 14 amino acids long. Looked up from germline, CDR1 is SGHRS and CDR2 is YFSETQ. CDR3 nucleotide sequence: TGCGCCAGCAGCGTGGGACCCGGGGGAGAAAAACTGTTTTTT. Amino acids: CASSVGPGGEKLFF.

This clonotype was seen ten or more times. Written as DNA, the CDR3 is TGTGCCATCAGTGTTACTAATTACGAGCAGTACGTC. Translation: CAISVTNYEQYV. The V gene is TRBV10-3, the J gene TRBJ2-7, with D uncertain. This CDR3 region has 12 residues. V lost 4 bases and J lost 4, with 8 bases in between. The germline gives CDR1 ENHRY, CDR2 SYGVKD.

Concerning this clonotype: This could be a read error, since a much larger clone is one nucleotide away. The chain uses TRBV12-3 or TRBV12-4 and TRBJ2-7; unclear D gene. The V end lost 5 bases, the J end lost 2 bases, and 13 bases lay between the germline ends. The CDR3 totals 14 residues. The CDR3 nucleotides read TGTGCCAGCAGTATACGGCAGCTACCCTACGAGCAGTACTTC. Its translation is CASSIRQLPYEQYF.

This chain uses TRBV5-1 with TRBJ1-1, with D maybe TRBD1 (6 bases). Germline values: CDR1 SGHRS, CDR2 YFSETQ. This CDR3 region has 14 residues. The V end was cut by 4 bases, the J end by 4 bases, with 14 bases between. Here the CDR3 reads CASSPGGRVTEAFF. The CDR3 region has the DNA TGCGCCAGCAGCCCGGGGGGGCGAGTCACTGAAGCTTTCTTT.

This chain uses TRBV5-5 with TRBJ2-5; D might be TRBD1 (5 bases). The CDR3 has 16 residues. Germline V CDR1 and CDR2: SGHKS, YYEKEE (reference sequence). Deletions cut 0 bases from V and 2 bases from J, with 14 bases between. CDR3 sequence reads: CASSLARADAQETQYF. The CDR3 region has the DNA TGTGCCAGCAGCTTGGCCAGGGCGGATGCACAAGAGACCCAGTACTTC.

This clonotype was detected ten times or more. CDR3 DNA sequence: TGTGCCAGCAGTGATTCTAGCGGGGGGGCGGATACGCAGTATTTT. Protein product: CASSDSSGGADTQYF. The genes are TRBV6-4 and TRBJ2-3; 12 bases match TRBD2. V shed 3 bases, J shed 6 bases, and the junction held 4 bases outside the gene matches. CDR1 is MRHNA, CDR2 SNTAGT, per germline. The CDR3 loop spans 15 amino acids.